The clone carrying this T cell receptor beta chain was picked up many times. What it binds is not known. Production of TCR cDNA was by 5'RACE template switching, which also added a universal primer site and UMIs. TCRdb ran MiXCR on the 5' RACE reads and lists one entry per CDR3 protein. The table shows 450,000 to 600,000 distinct CDR3 sequences, with roughly 13% occurring only once. The data are from a study of T cells after yellow fever vaccination. Study in general: Preparation of the low-cell-number fractions used SMART-Seq v4 Ultra Low Input.

Study outcomes and limitations: A minor fraction of clonotypes spanned both CD4 and CD8 compartments. Weaker in magnitude, the secondary response showed a faster peak on day 5 versus 15.

This CDR3 has 14 amino acids. Trimming removed 7 bases from V and 0 bases from J, with 13 bases in between. CDR1 SNHLY and CDR2 FYNNEI come from the germline V gene. The receptor's source is a man under 40 who received the YFV17D yellow fever vaccine. This sequence joins TRBV2 and TRBJ2-7; the D gene is possibly TRBD1 (5 bases). This specimen consisted of PBMCs, obtained on the day of the yellow fever booster vaccination. CDR3 in amino acids: CASKQDRISYEQYF. CDR3 bases: TGTGCCAGCAAACAGGACCGAATCTCCTACGAGCAGTACTTC.